The 28 T cell receptor beta chains listed next were all sequenced from one sample in a study of graft-versus-host responses after intestinal transplantation. Profiled with immunoSEQ multiplex PCR; TCRdb holds only in-frame clones, not every one. The data show roughly 10,000 clones, with 25% to 30% seen just once and approximately 3.5% held by the top ten. Sequenced here: alloreactive CD4+ T cells from a mixed lymphocyte reaction culture, sampled before intestinal transplant. Subset of the sample: CFSE-low proliferating T cells sorted from approximately six-day pre-transplant mixed lymphocyte reaction (GvH or HvG direction). The receptors shown here come from a human patient who received an intestinal transplant.

V usage is TRBV9 and J usage is TRBJ2-2; TRBD1 is a possible D gene (6 bases). The germline V gene has CDR1 SGDLS and CDR2 YYNGEE. Trimming took off 3 bases at V and 0 bases at J, with 12 bases between the two ends. CDR3 length equals 16 residues. Here the CDR3 reads CASSDHDRPNTGELFF. Here the CDR3 DNA reads TGTGCCAGCAGCGACCATGACAGGCCGAACACCGGGGAGCTGTTTTTT.

By sample fraction, this clone is medium-sized. V is TRBV6-1 and J is TRBJ1-1; no firm D call. Trimming took 1 base from V and 3 from J, leaving 12 bases between them. This CDR3 region has 15 residues. In germline, CDR1 is MNHNS, CDR2 SASEGT. CDR3 sequence reads: CASSEDGEGYTEAFF. The CDR3 DNA is TGTGCCAGCAGTGAAGATGGTGAGGGATACACTGAAGCTTTCTTT.

This clone was observed a handful of times. The V and J genes are TRBV29-1 and TRBJ2-1; D is perhaps TRBD2 (5 bases). The CDR3 loop spans 12 amino acids. Trimming shortened V by 3 bases and J by 5 bases, and 8 bases separated the two germline ends. Germline lookup yields CDR1 SQVTM and CDR2 ANQGSEA. The chain's CDR3 is CSVEPGDNEQFF. The CDR3 DNA is TGCAGCGTTGAGCCCGGGGACAATGAGCAGTTCTTC.

V usage is TRBV27 and J usage is TRBJ2-7; D is possibly TRBD2 (5 bases). CDR3 length: 13 residues. V lost 2 bases and J lost 6, with 11 bases in between. CDR1 and CDR2 (germline): MNHEY, SMNVEV (reference sequence). CDR3 residues: CASSLGSVGEQYF. The CDR3 DNA is TGTGCCAGCAGTTTAGGTAGCGTCGGCGAGCAGTACTTC.

V and J are TRBV9 and TRBJ2-1, with TRBD1 identical over 10 bases. V dropped 2 bases and J dropped 3; count of bases not matched to a gene: 2. This CDR3 contains 15 residues. CDR1 and CDR2 from the germline V gene are SGDLS and YYNGEE. The CDR3 DNA reads TGTGCCAGCAGCGTGGGACAGGGGCTCTACAATGAGCAGTTCTTC. Translation: CASSVGQGLYNEQFF.

The CDR3 coding sequence is TGTGCCAGCAGCCTCAGCGGAGGCTCCTACAATGAGCAGTTCTTC. Its translation: CASSLSGGSYNEQFF. V and J are TRBV7-6 and TRBJ2-1, with D possibly being TRBD2 (5 bases). The CDR3 is 15 residues long. The V gene lost 5 bases and the J gene lost 0 bases, with 11 bases spanning the gap. Germline V lookup: CDR1 SGHVS, CDR2 FNYEAQ.

The chain is built from TRBV10-1 and TRBJ2-1; TRBD2 agrees at 9 bases. The J segment lost 5 bases and the V segment lost 5 bases, leaving 10 bases of the junction unmatched. The CDR3 sequence is 16 residues long. Germline CDR1 reads WNHNN; CDR2 reads SYGVQD (reference sequence). The CDR3, as DNA: TGCGCCAGCAGTACCGCGCGGGAGGGCCCCCACAATGAGCAGTTCTTC. This gives the protein CASSTAREGPHNEQFF.

The chain couples TRBV7-6 to TRBJ2-1; 7 nucleotides agree with TRBD2. Trimming at V came to 5 bases and at J to 5 bases, leaving 12 bases not matched to a gene. Germline CDR1 and CDR2: SGHVS and FNYEAQ. CDR3 size: 16 residues. Here the CDR3 DNA reads TGTGCCAGCAGCCTACTCGGGGGACTATTAAACAATGAGCAGTTCTTC. It translates to CASSLLGGLLNNEQFF.

This clone was seen a handful of times. The chain has TRBV7-9 and TRBJ2-5, with unresolved D. This CDR3 spans 14 amino acids. Germline-derived CDR1 and CDR2 are SEHNR and FQNEAQ (reference sequence). V was trimmed by 2 bases and J by 1 base, leaving 8 bases between them. The CDR3 loop is CASSLLGFQETQYF. In DNA form, the CDR3 reads TGTGCCAGCAGCTTATTAGGTTTCCAAGAGACCCAGTACTTC.

The chain couples TRBV4-2 to TRBJ2-1, with 10 positions matching TRBD2. V gave up 0 bases and J gave up 8 bases; unmatched junction bases: 7. The CDR3 has 16 amino acids. Germline CDR1 is LGHNA and CDR2 is YNFKEQ. The CDR3 region is CASSQDEAGGSDEQFF. The CDR3 DNA follows: TGTGCCAGCAGCCAAGATGAAGCGGGAGGGTCGGATGAGCAGTTCTTC.

The V gene is TRBV14, the J gene TRBJ1-4; no clear D. The CDR3 sequence is 16 residues long. Trimming stripped 1 base from V and 10 bases from J, with 19 bases between. CDR1 is SGHDN and CDR2 is FVKESK in the germline V gene. CDR3 region: CASSQGVREGLGKLFF. CDR3 nucleotide sequence: TGTGCCAGCAGCCAAGGAGTGAGGGAGGGATTGGGAAAACTGTTTTTT.

This clone was observed once. The chain has TRBV6-9 and TRBJ2-7, with 8 bases fitting TRBD2. CDR1 is MNHGY and CDR2 is SVAAGI in the germline V gene. V lost 5 bases to trimming and J lost 5 bases; unmatched junction nucleotides: 11. The CDR3 covers 15 residues. The CDR3 sequence: CASSSPGTRDHEQYF. The CDR3 DNA follows: TGTGCCAGCAGTAGTCCCGGGACTAGGGACCACGAGCAGTACTTC.

This clone was seen only a few times. The chain joins TRBV7-3 to TRBJ1-1; 11 positions match TRBD1. The CDR3 sequence is 13 residues long. V dropped 10 bases and J dropped 3; count of bases not matched to a gene: 4. The germline V gene has CDR1 SGHTA and CDR2 FQGTGA. CDR3 nucleotide sequence: TGTGCCACCGGACAGGGGGCTTACACTGAAGCTTTCTTT. Translation gives CATGQGAYTEAFF.

This clone qualifies as medium-sized (0.01 to 0.1%). The chain uses TRBV29-1 and TRBJ2-7; 16 bases are a match to TRBD2. CDR3 size: 17 residues. V was pared by 5 bases and J by 2 bases, with 9 bases of the junction left unmatched. Germline V gene data show CDR1 as SQVTM and CDR2 as ANQGSEA. The DNA for the CDR3 is TGCAGCGTTCTGGAGGAGGGACTAGCGGGAGGGCCCTACGAGCAGTACTTC. Its translation: CSVLEEGLAGGPYEQYF.

The CDR3 DNA reads TGCGCCAGCAGCTTGGGGCAGGGGGCTGGGTACGAGCAGTACTTC. Translating it yields CASSLGQGAGYEQYF. The chain carries TRBV5-1 and TRBJ2-7, with 8 bases aligning to TRBD1. This CDR3 contains 15 residues. Germline V lookup: CDR1 SGHRS, CDR2 YFSETQ. The J segment lost 4 bases and the V segment lost 0 bases, leaving 6 bases of the junction unmatched.

The rearrangement uses TRBV11-3 and TRBJ2-7, with D possibly TRBD2 on 6 matching bases. This CDR3 contains 14 residues. Trimming stripped 4 bases from V and 7 bases from J, with 17 bases between. Germline V gene sequence: CDR1 SGHNT, CDR2 YENEEA. The CDR3 DNA is TGTGCCAGCAGCTCCCGGGACTCCAATGGGGAGCAGTACTTC. Translating gives CASSSRDSNGEQYF.

CDR3 residues: CASSLSPGSNTEAFF. In DNA form, the CDR3 reads TGTGCCAGCAGTTTAAGCCCGGGGTCGAACACTGAAGCTTTCTTT. The V call is TRBV27, the J call TRBJ1-1; no reliable D call. Germline loops: CDR1 MNHEY, CDR2 SMNVEV (reference sequence). The CDR3 is 15 amino acids. Between the trimmed V and J ends, which lost 2 bases and 1 base, there was a span of 11 bases.

This clone counts as large (0.1 to 1%). The J gene is TRBJ2-7, the V gene TRBV5-6; D remains unclear. Germline lookup yields CDR1 SGHDT and CDR2 YYEEEE. V lost 0 bases, J lost 3 bases, and 10 bases lay in between. This CDR3 spans 14 amino acids. CDR3 protein: CASSLAVGVYEQYF. The CDR3 DNA is TGTGCCAGCAGCTTGGCGGTAGGAGTCTACGAGCAGTACTTC.

This chain links TRBV27 with TRBJ2-7, with D tentatively TRBD1 (5 bases). Germline V gene sequence: CDR1 MNHEY, CDR2 SMNVEV (reference sequence). The CDR3 covers 13 residues. Deletions cut 3 bases from V and 7 bases from J, with 13 bases between. The CDR3 is CASSLQGPGEQYF. CDR3 nucleotides: TGTGCCAGCAGTTTGCAGGGCCCTGGGGAGCAGTACTTC.

This clone has a single count. The chain recombines TRBV7-9 with TRBJ1-2; no clear D gene. The CDR3 spans 15 residues. V was cut by 0 bases and J by 6 bases, with 14 bases left in between. CDR1 is SEHNR and CDR2 is FQNEAQ in the germline V gene (reference sequence). CDR3 nucleotide sequence: TGTGCCAGCAGCTTAGCCGGGCGGGAAGGAGATGGCTACACCTTC. This codes for CASSLAGREGDGYTF.

V gene TRBV19 combines with J gene TRBJ2-2; D gene unclear. The germline gives CDR1 LNHDA, CDR2 SQIVND (reference sequence). Trimming took 3 bases from V and 4 from J, leaving 6 bases between them. The CDR3 sequence is 13 residues long. CDR3 loop: CASSMILTGELFF. The CDR3, as DNA: TGTGCCAGTAGTATGATACTCACCGGGGAGCTGTTTTTT.

In this sample, this clone turned up many times. The chain is built from TRBV9 and TRBJ2-1; D remains ambiguous. This CDR3 is built from 14 residues. The germline gives CDR1 SGDLS, CDR2 YYNGEE. The V end was cut by 3 bases, the J end by 8 bases, with 15 bases between. DNA for the CDR3: TGTGCCAGCAGCGCAGGACGGGCGAGCGATGAGCAGTTCTTC. Protein: CASSAGRASDEQFF.

This clone has just a few counts. The chain employs TRBV6-9 and TRBJ2-7; tentative D call: TRBD2 (5 bases). Germline assignment: CDR1 MNHGY and CDR2 SVAAGI. The CDR3 is made up of 13 amino acids. The V gene lost 3 bases and the J gene lost 5 bases, with 11 bases spanning the gap. CDR3 in amino acids: CASSYSGSNEQYF. CDR3 coding DNA: TGTGCCAGCAGTTACTCGGGGTCCAACGAGCAGTACTTC.

The chain recombines TRBV7-3 with TRBJ2-1; 9 positions agree with TRBD2. V lost 3 bases to trimming and J lost 10 bases; unmatched junction nucleotides: 10. Germline CDR1 reads SGHTA; CDR2 reads FQGTGA. CDR3 length equals 15 residues. The CDR3 is CASSFSGGRAQEQFF. CDR3 nucleotide sequence: TGTGCCAGCAGCTTTTCGGGCGGGAGGGCCCAGGAGCAGTTCTTC.

By frequency in the sample, this clone is medium-sized. This chain connects TRBV7-2 to TRBJ2-1; 8 bases map to TRBD2. Trimming cost V 1 base and J 1 base; bases outside gene matches: 12. The germline CDR1 and CDR2 sequences are SGHTA and FQGNSA. The CDR3 has 19 amino acids. In nucleotides, the CDR3 is TGTGCCAGCAGCTTAGTCGGGAGGGCCTGGGAAGGGTCCTACAATGAGCAGTTCTTC. Protein sequence: CASSLVGRAWEGSYNEQFF. The entire variable domain, with the rest obtained from reference TRBV7-2 and TRBJ2-1, is as follows: GAGVSQSPSNKVTEKGKDVELRCDPISGHTALYWYRQSLGQGLEFLIYFQGNSAPDKSGLPSDRFSAERTGGSVSTLTIQRTQQEDSAVYLCASSLVGRAWEGSYNEQFFGPGTRLTVL.

V is TRBV20-1 and J is TRBJ1-2; TRBD1 agrees at 7 bases. J lost 7 bases, V lost 6 bases, and 5 bases had no gene match. The CDR3 extends over 11 amino acids. From germline, CDR1 is DFQATT and CDR2 SNEGSKA (reference sequence). CDR3 amino acids: CSAPGQRGYTF. CDR3 sequence (DNA): TGCAGTGCGCCGGGACAGCGTGGCTACACCTTC.

This clone was seen a few times. The same CDR3 arises from other DNA sequences in this sample as well. This rearrangement joins TRBV29-1 to TRBJ1-2; D might be TRBD1 (6 bases). Trimming stripped 0 bases from V and 4 bases from J, with 15 bases between. Per the germline V gene, CDR1 is SQVTM and CDR2 is ANQGSEA. The CDR3 contains 15 residues. The CDR3 is CSVEEGGAGGYGYTF. Here the CDR3 DNA reads TGCAGCGTTGAAGAGGGGGGGGCGGGGGGCTATGGCTACACCTTC.

Relative to its sample, this clone is medium-sized (0.01 to 0.1%). This chain uses TRBV6-5 with TRBJ2-1, with 7 bases lining up with TRBD2. This CDR3 contains 14 residues. CDR1 is MNHEY and CDR2 is SVGAGI in the germline V gene. V gave up 8 bases and J gave up 2 bases; unmatched junction bases: 6. The CDR3: CASSLGLPYNEQFF. The CDR3 DNA is TGTGCCAGCTCACTGGGACTACCCTACAATGAGCAGTTCTTC.